This T cell receptor beta chain appears in the sequencing data of a study of CD8+ T cells in alopecia areata. At the level of the study: The drug, oral tofacitinib, was given to treated patients at 5 to 10 mg twice daily. Study-level results: There were also resident alphabeta T cells of normal skin sequenced in scalp samples. Relative to normal scalp, lesional scalp, especially alopecia totalis/universalis, showed higher clonality.

In each case, RNA was isolated and then reverse transcribed into cDNA as the sequencing template. Measured with immunoSEQ multiplex PCR; TCRdb has only the in-frame clones, and not every one. The repertoire includes under 300,000 clones, 60% of them detected once, and 0.75% to 0.95% sits in the top ten. This clone has a count of ten or more. Its specificity is unknown. Regarding treatment: oral pan-JAK inhibitor, 5-10 mg twice daily. This TCR derives from a human donor with alopecia areata. This sample comprised CD4+ T cells sorted from blood, obtained around week 54, from a patient treated with tofacitinib.

The CDR3 DNA reads as TGCGCCAGCAACCCCTCCGGGATCACCTACGAGCAGTACTTC. As protein: CASNPSGITYEQYF. This sequence joins TRBV5-1 and TRBJ2-7; D possibly corresponds to TRBD2 (5 bases). V gave up 6 bases and J gave up 2 bases, with 15 bases separating them. Germline CDR1 SGHRS, CDR2 YFSETQ. This CDR3 is built from 14 residues.